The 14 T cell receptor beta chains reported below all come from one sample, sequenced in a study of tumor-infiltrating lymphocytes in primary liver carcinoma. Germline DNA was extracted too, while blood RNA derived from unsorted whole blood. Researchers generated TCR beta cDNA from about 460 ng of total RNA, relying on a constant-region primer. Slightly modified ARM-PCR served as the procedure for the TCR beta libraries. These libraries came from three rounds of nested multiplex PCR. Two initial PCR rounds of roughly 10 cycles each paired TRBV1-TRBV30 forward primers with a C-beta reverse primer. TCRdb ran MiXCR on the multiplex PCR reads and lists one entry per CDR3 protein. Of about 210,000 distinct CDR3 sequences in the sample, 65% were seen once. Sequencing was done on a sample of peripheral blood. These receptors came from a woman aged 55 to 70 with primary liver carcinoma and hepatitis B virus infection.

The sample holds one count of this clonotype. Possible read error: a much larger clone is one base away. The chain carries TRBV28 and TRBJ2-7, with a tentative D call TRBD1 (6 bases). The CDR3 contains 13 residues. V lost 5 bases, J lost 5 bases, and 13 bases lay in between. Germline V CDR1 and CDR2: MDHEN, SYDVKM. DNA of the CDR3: TGTGCCAGCAGTGCCCCAGGGGACAACGAGCAGTACTTC. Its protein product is CASSAPGDNEQYF.

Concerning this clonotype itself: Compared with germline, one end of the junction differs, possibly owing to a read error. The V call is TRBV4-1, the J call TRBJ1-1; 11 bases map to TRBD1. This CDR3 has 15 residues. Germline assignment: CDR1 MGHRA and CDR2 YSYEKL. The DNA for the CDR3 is TGCGCCAGCAGCCGCACGGGACAGGGGGGCACTGAAGCTTTATTT. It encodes CASSRTGQGGTEALF.

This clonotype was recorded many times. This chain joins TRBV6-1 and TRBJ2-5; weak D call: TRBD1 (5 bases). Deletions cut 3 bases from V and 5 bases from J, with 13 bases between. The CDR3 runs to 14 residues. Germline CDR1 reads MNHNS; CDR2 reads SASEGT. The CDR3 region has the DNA TGTGCCAGCAGTGATACACAGGTCACTGAGACCCAGTACTTC. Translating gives CASSDTQVTETQYF.

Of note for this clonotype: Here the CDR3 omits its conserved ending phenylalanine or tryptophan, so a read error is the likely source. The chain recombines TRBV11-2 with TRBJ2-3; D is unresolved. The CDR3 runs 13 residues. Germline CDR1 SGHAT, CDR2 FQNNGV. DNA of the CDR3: TGCGCCTGCAGCTCAAGATCAACAGATACGCAGTATTAT. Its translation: CACSSRSTDTQYY.

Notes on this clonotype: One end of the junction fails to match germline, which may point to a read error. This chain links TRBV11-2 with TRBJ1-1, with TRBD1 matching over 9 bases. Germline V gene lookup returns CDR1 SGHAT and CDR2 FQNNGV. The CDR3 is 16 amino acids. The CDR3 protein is CVSSFLTGGGNTEAFF. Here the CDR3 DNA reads TGTGTCAGCAGCTTTCTGACAGGGGGTGGGAACACTGAAGCTTTCTTT.

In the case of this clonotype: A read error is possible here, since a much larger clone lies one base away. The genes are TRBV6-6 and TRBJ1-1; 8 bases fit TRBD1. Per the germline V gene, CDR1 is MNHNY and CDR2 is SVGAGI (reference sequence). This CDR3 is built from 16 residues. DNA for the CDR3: TGTGCCAACAGTTACGCCAAAGGACAGGGGAACACTGAAGCTTTCTTT. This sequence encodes CANSYAKGQGNTEAFF.

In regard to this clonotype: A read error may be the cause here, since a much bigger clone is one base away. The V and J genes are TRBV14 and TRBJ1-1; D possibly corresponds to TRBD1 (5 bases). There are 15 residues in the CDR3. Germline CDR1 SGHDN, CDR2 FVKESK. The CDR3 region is CVSSLGEGWNTEAFF. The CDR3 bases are TGTGTCAGCAGCCTTGGGGAGGGGTGGAACACTGAAGCTTTCTTT.

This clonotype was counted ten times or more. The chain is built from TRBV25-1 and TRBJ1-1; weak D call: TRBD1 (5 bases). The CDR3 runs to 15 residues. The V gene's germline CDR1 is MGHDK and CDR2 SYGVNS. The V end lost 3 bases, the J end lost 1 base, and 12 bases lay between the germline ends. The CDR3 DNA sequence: TGTGCCAGCAGTGACGAACCGGGACGGAACACTGAAGCTTTCTTT. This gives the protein CASSDEPGRNTEAFF.

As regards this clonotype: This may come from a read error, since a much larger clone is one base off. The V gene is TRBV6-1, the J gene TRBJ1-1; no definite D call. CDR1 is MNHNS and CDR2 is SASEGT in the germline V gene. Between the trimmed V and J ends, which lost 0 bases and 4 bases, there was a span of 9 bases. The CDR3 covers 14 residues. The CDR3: CASSEAQKITEAFF. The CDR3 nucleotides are TGTGCCAGCAGTGAAGCCCAGAAGATCACTGAAGCTTTCTTT.

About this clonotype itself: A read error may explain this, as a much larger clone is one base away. The DNA of the CDR3 is TGTGACAGCAGTTTAAACGCAGATACGCAGTATTTT. As protein: CDSSLNADTQYF. V usage is TRBV12-3 or TRBV12-4 and J usage is TRBJ2-3; D unresolved. The CDR3 length is 12 residues.

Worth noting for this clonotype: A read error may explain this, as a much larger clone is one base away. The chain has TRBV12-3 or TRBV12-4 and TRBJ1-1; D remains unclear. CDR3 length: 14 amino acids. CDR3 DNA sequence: TGTGCCAGCAGTTTTGGGTGGATGAACACTGGAGCTTTCTTT. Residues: CASSFGWMNTGAFF.

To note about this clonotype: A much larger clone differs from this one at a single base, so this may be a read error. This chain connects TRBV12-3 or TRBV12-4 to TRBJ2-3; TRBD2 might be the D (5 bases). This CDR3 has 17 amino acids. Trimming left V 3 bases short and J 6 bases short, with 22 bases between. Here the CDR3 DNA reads TGTGCCAGCAGTTTTCCCCGAATAGTGGGAGCTTGCGATACGCAGTATTTT. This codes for CASSFPRIVGACDTQYF.

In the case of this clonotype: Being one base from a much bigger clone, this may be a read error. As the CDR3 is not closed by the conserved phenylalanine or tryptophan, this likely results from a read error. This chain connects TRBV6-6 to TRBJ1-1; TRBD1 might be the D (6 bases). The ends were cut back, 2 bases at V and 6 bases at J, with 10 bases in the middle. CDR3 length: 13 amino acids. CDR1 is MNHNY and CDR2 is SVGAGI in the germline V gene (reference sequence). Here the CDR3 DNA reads TGTGCCAGCAGTTACGGGGGCTTCCCTGAAGCTTTCATT. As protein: CASSYGGFPEAFI.

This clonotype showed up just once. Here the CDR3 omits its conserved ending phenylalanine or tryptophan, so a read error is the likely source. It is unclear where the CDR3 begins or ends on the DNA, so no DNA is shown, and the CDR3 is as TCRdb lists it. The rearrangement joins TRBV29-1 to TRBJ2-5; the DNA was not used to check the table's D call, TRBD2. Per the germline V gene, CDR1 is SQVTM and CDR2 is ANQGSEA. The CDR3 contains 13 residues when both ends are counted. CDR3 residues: CSVGSGGEETQYS.